The 4 T cell receptor beta chains given below trace back to one sample, sequenced in a study of blood T cell repertoires in COVID-19. Assay: immunoSEQ multiplex PCR; the TCRdb copy retains only in-frame clones and omits some. The table includes more than 95,000 clones, about 80% detected once. Input material: peripheral blood. Source of these receptors: a woman of 80 years or more with active or convalescent COVID-19.

V and J are TRBV19 and TRBJ2-1; TRBD1 aligns across 7 bases. The CDR3 spans 13 residues. The germline gives CDR1 LNHDA, CDR2 SQIVND (reference sequence). The trim removed 4 bases at V and 8 bases at J, leaving 5 bases unmatched. CDR3 amino acids: CASSTYRGDEQFF. CDR3 bases: TGTGCCAGTAGTACGTACAGGGGCGATGAGCAGTTCTTC.

The J gene is TRBJ2-2, the V gene TRBV29-1, with TRBD2 as a possible D gene (6 bases). Germline V gene data show CDR1 as SQVTM and CDR2 as ANQGSEA. The V end was cut by 4 bases, the J end by 0 bases, with 12 bases between. This CDR3 comprises 15 residues. Here the CDR3 DNA reads TGCAGCGTTGTGCCCGGGAGTACGAACACCGGGGAGCTGTTTTTT. This codes for CSVVPGSTNTGELFF.

This chain links TRBV2 with TRBJ1-4, with 7 bases identical to TRBD1. CDR3 length equals 15 residues. J was trimmed by 8 bases and V by 4 bases; bases with no gene match: 10. Germline loops: CDR1 SNHLY, CDR2 FYNNEI. The CDR3 nucleotides read TGTGCCAGCAGTGTGACAGGGTCGATAAGAGAAAAACTGTTTTTT. Translation gives CASSVTGSIREKLFF.

This chain links TRBV21-1 with TRBJ2-7; no DNA check was done on the table's D call, TRBD2. TRBV21-1 is a pseudogene locus. The CDR3 spans 24 residues. The CDR3: CASSKVGHKPGGTSGTSSHYEQYF. Here the CDR3 DNA reads TGTGCCAGCAGCAAAGTGGGACACAAACCCGGGGGGACTAGCGGGACCTCTTCCCACTACGAGCAGTACTTC.